This T cell receptor beta chain was obtained from a study of cytomegalovirus exposure and HLA in healthy donors (dated by TCRdb to the late 2010s). As for the study more broadly: A later analysis indicated that the 95 to 150 validation repertoires were generated on the platform also employed for the roughly 650 repertoires of the first cohort. Besides the first cohort of around 670 subjects, a separate validation cohort made up of 120 different subjects was used. The study aimed to test whether signatures of past pathogen exposure could be identified by cataloging public T cell receptors. High-throughput TCR immunosequencing, statistical association of individual TCRs with disease status, and machine learning were combined to predict cytomegalovirus infection status.

Donors formed part of the validation cohort, which comprised approximately 130 subjects and was distinct from the first cohort of under 800 subjects. Counted from cysteine to phenylalanine, this CDR3 has 14 amino acids. The read is trimmed to its CDR3 DNA, 42 bases read in frame from base 1. To prepare the library, the immunoSEQ multiplex PCR assay was applied. Under the source paper's analysis protocol: A statistical classification framework was developed to diagnose cytomegalovirus status using the catalog of TCR beta chain sequences. Held by TCRdb, this immuneACCESS table contains in-frame sequences only and omits some clones. Under half of the omission traces to an unresolved V gene where checked; the cause of the rest is unknown. Clone size and the V and J calls come from that table; the DNA yielded D and trimming. The sample table records 70,000 or so clones; roughly 93% of these occur just once. The top ten constitute over 0.8% of the sample.

Concerning this clone itself: The specificity of this receptor is unknown. There are no base qualities to consult, and no much larger clone falls within one base.

Study-wide findings and limitations: It was suggested by the authors that the approach could potentially be generalized to other disease states and immunological phenotypes. A later analysis lacked HLA typing for the validation cohort, so it scored co-occurrence in that cohort across all 120 repertoires. Across donors, most TCR sequences were observed very rarely, whereas some public TCRs were present in many individuals. The classifier was reported to diagnose cytomegalovirus status with high specificity and sensitivity in both the original and validation cohorts. Three of the identified cytomegalovirus-associated TCR beta chains were confirmed in vitro to be specific for cytomegalovirus antigens. Of the cluster scores, 85% to 95% were above 0 in a later analysis, which found that TCRs clustered in the first cohort also tended to co-occur in the 120 or so validation repertoires. The study gave a list of more than 150 TCR beta chains associated with cytomegalovirus.

Sequencing input: PBMCs. The sequence was obtained from a woman aged 18-30 years in good health and CMV-seronegative. This chain is built from TRBV21-1 and TRBJ2-5; the DNA was not used to check the table's D call, TRBD1. TRBV21-1 is an annotated pseudogene. The CDR3: CASSGTGGLETQYF. The sequenced DNA is TGTGCCAGCAGCGGGACAGGGGGTTTGGAGACCCAGTACTTC.